Listed below are T cell receptor beta chains from one sample, sequenced in a study of kidney transplant recipient with SARS-CoV-2 infection. A single record per CDR3 protein comes from TCRdb applying MiXCR to the reads. The table lists roughly 250,000 distinct CDR3 sequences, around 26% of them singletons. Material: a blood sample, obtained at baseline and on day 111 from a kidney transplant recipient. The receptor set was obtained from a male patient aged 30 to 39 who had COVID-19 and was a kidney transplant recipient. T cells may partly derive from the graft donor. Each CDR3 is given with its conserved first and last residue. A D gene is named only where the DNA matches it firmly. Size is omitted from some rows. Given values are once, few, many or a class for expanded clones.

>TRBV6-4|many|TRBD1|TRBJ1-1
TGTGCCAGCAGTGAGGGGACAGGGCAGGGAACTGAAGCTTTCTTT
CASSEGTGQGTEAFF
>TRBV7-9|many|.|TRBJ2-4
TGTGCCAGCAGCTTAGAGGGGTACATTCAGTACTTC
CASSLEGYIQYF
>TRBV2|many|.|TRBJ1-4
TGTGCCAGCAGTTCCCAGACAGGAGGAGGGAGGGCCGAAAAACTGTTTTTT
CASSSQTGGGRAEKLFF
>TRBV2|many|.|TRBJ1-5
TGTGCCAGCAGTCCCCGTGCACAGGGAGGACAGCCCCAGCATTTT
CASSPRAQGGQPQHF
>TRBV11-2|many|TRBD1|TRBJ1-1
TGTGCCAGCAGCTTTCAGACAGGGGGGTTTTACGCTTTCTTT
CASSFQTGGFYAFF
>TRBV20-1|.|TRBD2|TRBJ2-5
TGCAGTGCTAGACAGACTAGCGCTCAAGAGACCCAGTACTTC
CSARQTSAQETQYF
>TRBV7-7|many|.|TRBJ2-2
TGTGCTAGCAGCTTAGTCCGGGAGACCGGGGAGCTGTTTTTT
CASSLVRETGELFF
>TRBV19|.|TRBD1|TRBJ2-3
TGTGCCAATAGTCCCGGGACAGGGGGTTCTAGCACAGATACGCAGTATTTT
CANSPGTGGSSTDTQYF
>TRBV7-9|many|.|TRBJ1-5
TGTGCCAGCAGCTTAGAGGGTGGGAATCAGCCCCAGCATTTT
CASSLEGGNQPQHF
>TRBV14|many|.|TRBJ1-1
TGTGCCAGCAGCCCCCCCAGCAGGGTGTCGTTGAACACTGAAGCTTTCTTT
CASSPPSRVSLNTEAFF
>TRBV19|many|TRBD1|TRBJ1-5
TGTGCCAGTAATTCCCGGGGACAGGCGGGCAATCAGCCCCAGCATTTT
CASNSRGQAGNQPQHF
>TRBV27|few|.|TRBJ2-3
TGTGCCAGCGCCTCGGCAGATACGCAGTATTTT
CASASADTQYF
>TRBV4-1|many|.|TRBJ2-2
TGCGCCAGCAGCCATGCGACGGCCCGGTCGGAGCTGTTTTTT
CASSHATARSELFF
>TRBV28|many|.|TRBJ1-2
TGTGCCAGCAGTTTTGGGGGATCCGACTATGGCTACACCTTC
CASSFGGSDYGYTF
>TRBV7-9|few|.|TRBJ1-2
TGTGCCAGCAGCCCATGCTTATACCATGGAAAGACCTATGGCTACACCTTC
CASSPCLYHGKTYGYTF
>TRBV6-5|many|.|TRBJ2-2
TGTGCCAGCAGTTACGGGGGCGGGAGATGGTCCACCGGGGAGCTGTTTTTT
CASSYGGGRWSTGELFF
>TRBV5-1|many|TRBD1|TRBJ1-5
TGCGCCAGCAGCTTGCAGACAGGGGGTCAGCCCCAGCATTTT
CASSLQTGGQPQHF
>TRBV19|many|.|TRBJ2-5
TGTGCCAGCGGGGAAAGAGGAGAGACCCAGTACTTC
CASGERGETQYF
>TRBV4-2|many|.|TRBJ2-6
TGTGCCAGCAGCTACGATGAACAAAGGTTACAAAGTCGGGCCAACGTCCTGACTTTC
CASSYDEQRLQSRANVLTF
>TRBV5-5|.|.|TRBJ1-2
TGTGCCAGCAGCTTGGTTCGTGTGGGGGGAACTAACTATTGCTACACCTTC
CASSLVRVGGTNYCYTF
>TRBV5-1|many|TRBD1|TRBJ1-5
TGCGCCAGCAGTCTAACAGGGGACCAACAGCCCCAGCATTTT
CASSLTGDQQPQHF